This entry describes one T cell receptor beta chain. Its antigen remains unidentified. This sample includes further DNA sequences coding for the same CDR3. The data were taken from a study of T cell responses to AZD1222 COVID-19 vaccine. Study-level results: The sample set comprised mostly white British donors with more females, and clonal diversity was possibly underestimated. Spike-specific TCR depth and breadth grew after two AZD1222 doses.

Analysis merged second doses at about 4 or about 12 weeks. Generated by immunoSEQ multiplex PCR, the TCRdb table keeps only in-frame clones and is missing some. Of approximately 77,000 clones in the sample, roughly 85% were seen once. The V gene's germline CDR1 is DFQATT and CDR2 SNEGSKA (reference sequence). This CDR3 has 11 amino acids. With 6 bases removed from V and 2 bases from J, the gap between germline ends came to 7 bases. The source was peripheral blood, collected 28 days after the second AZD1222 dose. This sequence joins TRBV20-1 and TRBJ2-5; D is uncertain. The TCR was taken from an adult who received the AZD1222 COVID-19 vaccine. The CDR3 here is CSAHIQETQYF. CDR3 DNA: TGCAGTGCCCACATACAAGAGACCCAGTACTTC.